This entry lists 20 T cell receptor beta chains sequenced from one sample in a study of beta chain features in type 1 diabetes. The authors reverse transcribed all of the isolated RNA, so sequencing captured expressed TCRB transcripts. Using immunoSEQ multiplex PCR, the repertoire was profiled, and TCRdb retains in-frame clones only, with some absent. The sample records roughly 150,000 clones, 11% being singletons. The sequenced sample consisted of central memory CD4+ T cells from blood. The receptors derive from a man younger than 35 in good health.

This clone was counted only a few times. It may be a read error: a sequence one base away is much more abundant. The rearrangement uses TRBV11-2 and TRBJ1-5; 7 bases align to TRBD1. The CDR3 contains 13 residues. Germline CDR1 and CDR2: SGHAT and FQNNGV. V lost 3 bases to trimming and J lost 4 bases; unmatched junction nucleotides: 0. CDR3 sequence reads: CASSLDRNQPQHF. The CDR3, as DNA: TGTGCCAGCAGCTTGGACAGGAATCAGCCCCAGCATTTT.

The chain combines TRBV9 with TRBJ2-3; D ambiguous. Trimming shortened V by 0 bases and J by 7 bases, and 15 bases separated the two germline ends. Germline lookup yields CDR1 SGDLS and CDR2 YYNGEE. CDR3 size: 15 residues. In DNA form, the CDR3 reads TGTGCCAGCAGCGTAGAGGACGGGCGGTCACATACGCAGTATTTT. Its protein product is CASSVEDGRSHTQYF.

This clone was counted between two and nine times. CDR3: CASSHDRAGYTF. CDR3 DNA: TGTGCCAGCAGCCATGATAGGGCCGGCTACACCTTC. V usage is TRBV4-2 and J usage is TRBJ1-2; no reliable D call. Germline V gene data show CDR1 as LGHNA and CDR2 as YNFKEQ. Trimming cost V 3 bases and J 8 bases, with 10 bases left between them. The CDR3 consists of 12 residues.

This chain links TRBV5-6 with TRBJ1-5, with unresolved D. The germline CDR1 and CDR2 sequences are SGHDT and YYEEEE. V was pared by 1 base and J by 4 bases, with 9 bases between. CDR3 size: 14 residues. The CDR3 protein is CASSLWQSNQPQHF. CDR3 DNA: TGTGCCAGCAGCTTGTGGCAATCTAATCAGCCCCAGCATTTT.

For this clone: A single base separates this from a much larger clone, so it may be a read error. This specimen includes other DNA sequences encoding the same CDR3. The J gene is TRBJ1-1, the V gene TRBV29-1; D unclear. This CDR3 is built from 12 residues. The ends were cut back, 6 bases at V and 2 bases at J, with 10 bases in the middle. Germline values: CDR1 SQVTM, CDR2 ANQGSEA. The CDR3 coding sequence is TGCAGCGTGCAGAGGACCAACACTGAAGCTTTCTTT. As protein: CSVQRTNTEAFF.

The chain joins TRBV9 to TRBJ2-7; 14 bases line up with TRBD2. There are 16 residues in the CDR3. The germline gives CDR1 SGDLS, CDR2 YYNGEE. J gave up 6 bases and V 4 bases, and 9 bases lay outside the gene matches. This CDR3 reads CASSRAPGTSGGEQYF. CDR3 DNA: TGTGCCAGCAGCCGAGCCCCCGGGACTAGCGGGGGCGAGCAGTACTTC. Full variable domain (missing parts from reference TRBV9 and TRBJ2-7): DSGVTQTPKHLITATGQRVTLRCSPRSGDLSVYWYQQSLDQGLQFLIQYYNGEERAKGNILERFSAQQFPDLHSELNLSSLELGDSALYFCASSRAPGTSGGEQYFGPGTRLTVT.

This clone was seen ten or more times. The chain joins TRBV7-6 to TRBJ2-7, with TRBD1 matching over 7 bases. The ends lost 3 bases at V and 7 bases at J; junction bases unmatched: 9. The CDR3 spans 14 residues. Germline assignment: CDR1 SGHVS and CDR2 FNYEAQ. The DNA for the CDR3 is TGTGCCAGCAGCTTCTCGCGACAGGGATTAGAGCAGTACTTC. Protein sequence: CASSFSRQGLEQYF.

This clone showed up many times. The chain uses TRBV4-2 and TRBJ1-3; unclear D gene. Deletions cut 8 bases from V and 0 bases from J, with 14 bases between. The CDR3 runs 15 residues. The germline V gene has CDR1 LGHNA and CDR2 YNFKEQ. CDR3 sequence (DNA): TGTGCCAGCCGCGAGACCGGGAGCTCTGGAAACACCATATATTTT. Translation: CASRETGSSGNTIYF.

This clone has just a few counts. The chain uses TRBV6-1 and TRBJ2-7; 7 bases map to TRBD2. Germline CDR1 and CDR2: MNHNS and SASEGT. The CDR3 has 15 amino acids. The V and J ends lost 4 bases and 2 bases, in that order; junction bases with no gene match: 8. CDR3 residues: CASSGGSSGAYEQYF. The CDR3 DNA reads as TGTGCCAGCAGTGGCGGATCTAGCGGAGCCTACGAGCAGTACTTC.

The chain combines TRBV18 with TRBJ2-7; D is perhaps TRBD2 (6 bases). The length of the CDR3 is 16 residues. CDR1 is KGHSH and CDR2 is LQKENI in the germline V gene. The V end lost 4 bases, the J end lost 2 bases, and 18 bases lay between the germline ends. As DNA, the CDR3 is TGTGCCAGCTCACTGAACCAGCCTAGCGAGGCCTACGAGCAGTACTTC. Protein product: CASSLNQPSEAYEQYF. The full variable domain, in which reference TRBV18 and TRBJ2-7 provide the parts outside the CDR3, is NAGVMQNPRHLVRRRGQEARLRCSPMKGHSHVYWYRQLPEEGLKFMVYLQKENIIDESGMPKERFSAEFPKEGPSILRIQQVVRGDSAAYFCASSLNQPSEAYEQYFGPGTRLTVT.

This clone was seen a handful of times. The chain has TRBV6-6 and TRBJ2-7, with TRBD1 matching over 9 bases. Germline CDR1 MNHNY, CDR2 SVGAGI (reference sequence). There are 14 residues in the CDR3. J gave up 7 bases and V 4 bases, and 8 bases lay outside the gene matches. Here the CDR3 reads CASSFKQGAGEQYF. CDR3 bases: TGTGCCAGCAGTTTTAAACAGGGGGCGGGTGAGCAGTACTTC.

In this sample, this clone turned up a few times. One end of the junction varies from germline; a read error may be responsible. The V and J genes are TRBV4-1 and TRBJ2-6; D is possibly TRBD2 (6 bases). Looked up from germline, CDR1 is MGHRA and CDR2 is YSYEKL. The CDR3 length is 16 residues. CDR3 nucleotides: TGTGCCAGCAGCCAAGAGGAGGGGACTGGGGCCAACGTCCTGACTTTC. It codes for CASSQEEGTGANVLTF.

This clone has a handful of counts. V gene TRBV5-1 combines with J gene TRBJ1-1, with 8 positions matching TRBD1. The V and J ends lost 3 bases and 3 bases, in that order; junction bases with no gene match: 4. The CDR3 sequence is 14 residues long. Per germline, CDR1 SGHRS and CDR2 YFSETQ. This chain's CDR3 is CASSWDRSDTEAFF. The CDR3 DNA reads TGCGCCAGCAGCTGGGACAGGTCGGACACTGAAGCTTTCTTT. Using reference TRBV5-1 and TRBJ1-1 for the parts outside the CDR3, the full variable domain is KAGVTQTPRYLIKTRGQQVTLSCSPISGHRSVSWYQQTPGQGLQFLFEYFSETQRNKGNFPGRFSGRQFSNSRSEMNVSTLELGDSALYLCASSWDRSDTEAFFGQGTRLTVV.

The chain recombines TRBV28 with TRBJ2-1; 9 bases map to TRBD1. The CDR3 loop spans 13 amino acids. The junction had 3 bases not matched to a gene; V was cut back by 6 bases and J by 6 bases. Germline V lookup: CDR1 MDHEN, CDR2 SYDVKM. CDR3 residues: CASRQGAFNEQFF. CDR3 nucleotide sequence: TGTGCCAGCAGACAGGGGGCGTTCAATGAGCAGTTCTTC.

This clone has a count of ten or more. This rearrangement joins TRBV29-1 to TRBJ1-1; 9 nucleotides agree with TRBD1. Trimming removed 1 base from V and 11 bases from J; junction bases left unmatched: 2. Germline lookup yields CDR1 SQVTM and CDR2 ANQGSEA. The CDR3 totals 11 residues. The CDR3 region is CSVEGTGAAFF. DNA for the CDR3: TGCAGCGTTGAAGGGACAGGGGCGGCTTTCTTT.

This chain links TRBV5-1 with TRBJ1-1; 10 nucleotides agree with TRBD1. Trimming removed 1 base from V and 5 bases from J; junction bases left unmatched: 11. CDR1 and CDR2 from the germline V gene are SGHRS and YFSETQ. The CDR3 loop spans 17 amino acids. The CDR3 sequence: CASSLNPLGQGGTEAFF. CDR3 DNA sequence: TGCGCCAGCAGCTTGAACCCGCTCGGACAGGGGGGAACTGAAGCTTTCTTT.

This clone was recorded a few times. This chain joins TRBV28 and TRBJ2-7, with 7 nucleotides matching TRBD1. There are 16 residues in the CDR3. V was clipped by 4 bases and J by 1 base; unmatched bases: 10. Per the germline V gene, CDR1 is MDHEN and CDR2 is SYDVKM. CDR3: CASSSPGQKVSYEQYF. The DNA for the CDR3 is TGTGCCAGCAGTTCACCGGGACAGAAGGTTTCCTACGAGCAGTACTTC.

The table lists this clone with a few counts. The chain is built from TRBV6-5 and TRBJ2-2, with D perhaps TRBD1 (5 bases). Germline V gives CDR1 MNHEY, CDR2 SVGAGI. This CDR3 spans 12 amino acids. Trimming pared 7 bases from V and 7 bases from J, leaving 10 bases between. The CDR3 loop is CASTKGVGELFF. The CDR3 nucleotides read TGTGCCAGCACTAAAGGGGTCGGGGAGCTGTTTTTT.

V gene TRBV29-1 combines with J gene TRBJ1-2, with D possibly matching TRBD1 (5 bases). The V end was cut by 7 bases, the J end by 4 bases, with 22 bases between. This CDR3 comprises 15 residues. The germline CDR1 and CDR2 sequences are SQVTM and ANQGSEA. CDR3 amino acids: CSAGTSRGLSYGYTF. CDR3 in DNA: TGCAGCGCTGGGACTTCTCGAGGCCTAAGCTATGGCTACACCTTC.

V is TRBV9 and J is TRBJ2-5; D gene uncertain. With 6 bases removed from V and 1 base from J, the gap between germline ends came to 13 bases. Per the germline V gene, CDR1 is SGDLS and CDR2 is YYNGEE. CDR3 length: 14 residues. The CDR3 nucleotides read TGTGCCAGCACCCGCGGACGGACCCAAGAGACCCAGTACTTC. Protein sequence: CASTRGRTQETQYF. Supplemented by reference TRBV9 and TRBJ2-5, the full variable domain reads DSGVTQTPKHLITATGQRVTLRCSPRSGDLSVYWYQQSLDQGLQFLIQYYNGEERAKGNILERFSAQQFPDLHSELNLSSLELGDSALYFCASTRGRTQETQYFGPGTRLLVL.